This entry lists 26 T cell receptor beta chains sequenced from one sample in a study of OX40 agonist ivuxolimab in advanced cancers. TCRdb keeps only in-frame clones here, not all; method: immunoSEQ multiplex PCR. Of 72,000 or so clones in the sample, approximately 80% were seen once. The sample in question was CD4+ or CD8+ T cells sorted from blood, obtained in a trial of the OX40 agonist ivuxolimab. The source of these receptors is an adult with an advanced solid tumor such as melanoma, head and neck, liver or kidney cancer.

V and J are TRBV27 and TRBJ2-7; 9 nucleotides match TRBD1. The germline V gene has CDR1 MNHEY and CDR2 SMNVEV (reference sequence). V was clipped by 5 bases and J by 6 bases; unmatched bases: 5. The CDR3 contains 13 residues. In DNA, the CDR3 is TGTGCCAGCAGTGGGACAGGGACGGGCGAGCAGTACTTC. As protein: CASSGTGTGEQYF.

V usage is TRBV19 and J usage is TRBJ2-3; 7 nucleotides line up with TRBD1. V gave up 4 bases and J gave up 1 base; unmatched junction bases: 5. Germline V lookup: CDR1 LNHDA, CDR2 SQIVND (reference sequence). This CDR3 is built from 15 residues. CDR3 coding DNA: TGTGCCAGTAGTAGACAGGGTTGGGGCACAGATACGCAGTATTTT. This sequence encodes CASSRQGWGTDTQYF.

This clone was counted a single time. The gene calls are TRBV5-1 and TRBJ1-5; D possibly corresponds to TRBD1 (6 bases). The V gene's germline CDR1 is SGHRS and CDR2 YFSETQ. This CDR3 comprises 14 residues. V lost 4 bases and J lost 7, with 15 bases in between. CDR3 DNA: TGCGCCAGCAGCCTTACAGGGCCTGGCCAGCCCCAGCATTTT. Translation gives CASSLTGPGQPQHF.

V and J are TRBV10-1 and TRBJ1-6; 7 bases fit TRBD1. Looked up from germline, CDR1 is WNHNN and CDR2 is SYGVQD (reference sequence). CDR3 size: 14 residues. V was clipped by 8 bases and J by 7 bases; unmatched bases: 8. CDR3: CASVQTGKNSPLHF. CDR3 nucleotide sequence: TGCGCCAGCGTTCAGACAGGGAAGAATTCACCCCTCCACTTT.

This chain joins TRBV6-5 and TRBJ1-4; D remains unclear. V lost 6 bases to trimming and J lost 7 bases, with 18 bases between them. CDR1 is MNHEY and CDR2 is SVGAGI in the germline V gene. The CDR3 sequence is 15 residues long. CDR3 nucleotides: TGTGCCAGCAGAAAAAGACATTTACGGGGTGAAAAACTGTTTTTT. It encodes CASRKRHLRGEKLFF.

For the CDR3, the DNA is TGTGCCAGCAGCCCTCCACGAGGATTGGTTTTTCGGATTTCACCCCTCCACTTT. The encoded protein is CASSPPRGLVFRISPLHF. The chain carries TRBV28 and TRBJ1-6, with D unclear. The CDR3 covers 18 residues. Germline CDR1 and CDR2: MDHEN and SYDVKM. V was trimmed by 6 bases and J by 9 bases, leaving 27 bases between them.

The chain is built from TRBV28 and TRBJ1-5; no clear D. CDR3 size: 14 residues. The germline CDR1 and CDR2 sequences are MDHEN and SYDVKM. Deletions cut 3 bases from V and 0 bases from J, with 6 bases between. This CDR3 reads CASSFGFSNQPQHF. CDR3 DNA: TGTGCCAGCAGTTTCGGGTTTAGCAATCAGCCCCAGCATTTT.

The table lists this clone with a count of one. The rearrangement joins TRBV4-1 to TRBJ1-4; D uncertain. V was shortened by 4 bases and J by 7 bases, with 4 bases between the two germline ends. Germline values: CDR1 MGHRA, CDR2 YSYEKL. The CDR3 extends over 11 amino acids. CDR3: CASSRREKLFF. CDR3 DNA sequence: TGCGCCAGCAGCCGCCGTGAAAAACTGTTTTTT.

The chain has TRBV6-5 and TRBJ1-4; D might be TRBD1 (5 bases). The V gene's germline CDR1 is MNHEY and CDR2 SVGAGI. The CDR3 length is 12 residues. The V end was cut by 11 bases, the J end by 5 bases, with 12 bases between. The CDR3 loop is CAGRQINEKLFF. The CDR3 DNA sequence: TGTGCCGGAAGACAGATAAATGAAAAACTGTTTTTT.

This sequence joins TRBV4-3 and TRBJ1-5; TRBD1 might be the D (5 bases). Germline V gene lookup returns CDR1 LGHNA and CDR2 YSLEER. CDR3 size: 14 residues. Trimming took off 4 bases at V and 9 bases at J, with 16 bases between the two ends. Written as DNA, the CDR3 is TGCGCCAGCAGCCGGGACGGCGGTCGTGGGCCCCAGCATTTT. Encoded protein: CASSRDGGRGPQHF.

This chain joins TRBV4-1 and TRBJ2-5; 9 bases map to TRBD1. Germline V CDR1 and CDR2: MGHRA, YSYEKL. With V trimmed by 7 bases and J by 5 bases, 14 bases remained unmatched. The CDR3 contains 16 residues. The CDR3 is CASTRTGERLLETQYF. DNA of the CDR3: TGCGCCAGCACCCGGACAGGGGAACGGCTGCTGGAGACCCAGTACTTC.

The chain employs TRBV7-7 and TRBJ1-3; possible D gene TRBD1, 5 bases. CDR3 length: 16 residues. Trimming removed 4 bases from V and 0 bases from J, with 13 bases in between. Germline CDR1 SSHAT, CDR2 FNYEAQ (reference sequence). CDR3 bases: TGTGCCAGCAGCTCCGGGACTTCCACCTCTGGAAACACCATATATTTT. Protein product: CASSSGTSTSGNTIYF.

The chain employs TRBV7-2 and TRBJ2-5; D not certain. From germline, CDR1 is SGHTA and CDR2 FQGNSA. Trimming shortened V by 0 bases and J by 4 bases, and 12 bases separated the two germline ends. This CDR3 is 15 amino acids long. CDR3 loop: CASSLASTRGETQYF. The CDR3 coding sequence is TGTGCCAGCAGCTTAGCTTCCACCCGCGGAGAGACCCAGTACTTC.

The chain couples TRBV19 to TRBJ1-2, with 7 bases identical to TRBD1. Germline CDR1 reads LNHDA; CDR2 reads SQIVND (reference sequence). The CDR3 consists of 14 residues. V was pared by 4 bases and J by 2 bases, with 4 bases of the junction left unmatched. The CDR3 nucleotides read TGTGCCAGTAGTAAGCGACAGGGCAACTATGGCTACACCTTC. Translation: CASSKRQGNYGYTF.

The rearrangement joins TRBV5-1 to TRBJ2-3; 7 nucleotides agree with TRBD2. After removal of 4 bases from V and 5 bases from J, the junction contained 19 bases not matched to a gene. Germline CDR1 is SGHRS and CDR2 is YFSETQ. This CDR3 is built from 18 residues. DNA of the CDR3: TGCGCCAGCAGCCCTCCCTCGACTAGCAGCCCCTCGGAAGATACGCAGTATTTT. Protein sequence: CASSPPSTSSPSEDTQYF.

The genes are TRBV5-1 and TRBJ2-3; 9 nucleotides agree with TRBD1. The CDR3 has 14 residues. V lost 4 bases and J lost 6; bases outside the gene matches: 6. Germline CDR1 and CDR2: SGHRS and YFSETQ. The DNA of the CDR3 is TGCGCCAGCAGCCTCGGACAGGGGAGGGATACGCAGTATTTT. It is translated as CASSLGQGRDTQYF.

The chain couples TRBV28 to TRBJ1-1, with D hard to call. V was clipped by 8 bases and J by 2 bases, with 6 bases between them. The CDR3 sequence is 11 residues long. Germline values: CDR1 MDHEN, CDR2 SYDVKM. In DNA form, the CDR3 reads TGTGCCAGCGGGTTTAACACTGAAGCTTTCTTT. This encodes CASGFNTEAFF.

The CDR3 sequence is CASSNTGGHQETQYF. The CDR3, as DNA: TGTGCCAGTAGTAACACAGGGGGACACCAAGAGACCCAGTACTTC. The chain links TRBV19 to TRBJ2-5; 8 positions match TRBD1. The germline gives CDR1 LNHDA, CDR2 SQIVND (reference sequence). CDR3 length: 15 residues. J was trimmed by 0 bases and V by 4 bases; bases with no gene match: 4. Full variable domain (missing parts from reference TRBV19 and TRBJ2-5): DGGITQSPKYLFRKEGQNVTLSCEQNLNHDAMYWYRQDPGQGLRLIYYSQIVNDFQKGDIAEGYSVSREKKESFPLTVTSAQKNPTAFYLCASSNTGGHQETQYFGPGTRLLVL.

The rearrangement joins TRBV9 to TRBJ2-7; D gene ambiguous. The length of the CDR3 is 14 residues. Germline V gene lookup returns CDR1 SGDLS and CDR2 YYNGEE. Trimming removed 0 bases from V and 0 bases from J, with 7 bases in between. The CDR3 region is CASSVGVRSYEQYF. The CDR3 DNA is TGTGCCAGCAGCGTAGGAGTCCGCTCCTACGAGCAGTACTTC.

V usage is TRBV6-5 and J usage is TRBJ2-5, with D possibly matching TRBD1 (6 bases). In germline, CDR1 is MNHEY, CDR2 SVGAGI. V lost 2 bases and J 4 bases, leaving 11 bases between the germline ends. This CDR3 comprises 14 residues. CDR3 nucleotide sequence: TGTGCCAGCAGTTACAGCCAGGGGAGAGAGACCCAGTACTTC. This gives the protein CASSYSQGRETQYF.

Only one count was recorded for this clone. This chain links TRBV6-6 with TRBJ1-6; possibly TRBD1 for D (5 bases). The ends were cut back, 4 bases at V and 8 bases at J, with 15 bases in the middle. Per germline, CDR1 MNHNY and CDR2 SVGAGI (reference sequence). This CDR3 region has 15 residues. In DNA form, the CDR3 reads TGTGCCAGCAGTTCAAGAGGGGCGGAGTATTCACCCCTCCACTTT. Translated: CASSSRGAEYSPLHF.

In this sample, this clone turned up once. The chain employs TRBV9 and TRBJ2-2, with D possibly being TRBD1 or TRBD2 (5 bases each). V was clipped by 2 bases and J by 5 bases, with 13 bases between them. Germline values: CDR1 SGDLS, CDR2 YYNGEE. This CDR3 contains 15 residues. DNA of the CDR3: TGTGCCAGCAGCGTTGGGACGGAAGTTACCGGGGAGCTGTTTTTT. Residues: CASSVGTEVTGELFF.

The chain uses TRBV29-1 and TRBJ2-7, with TRBD2 matching over 7 bases. V gave up 4 bases and J gave up 3 bases; unmatched junction bases: 9. The CDR3 runs to 14 residues. Germline V gene lookup returns CDR1 SQVTM and CDR2 ANQGSEA. The CDR3 sequence is CSVGDYEEIYEQYF. The CDR3 DNA is TGCAGCGTTGGGGACTACGAGGAAATCTACGAGCAGTACTTC.

The chain has TRBV27 and TRBJ2-3; D gene ambiguous. This CDR3 comprises 9 residues. Germline assignment: CDR1 MNHEY and CDR2 SMNVEV (reference sequence). This CDR3 is CAFTDTQYF. DNA for the CDR3: TGTGCTTTTACAGATACGCAGTATTTT.

The V call is TRBV18, the J call TRBJ1-1; perhaps TRBD1 as D (6 bases). Germline CDR1 reads KGHSH; CDR2 reads LQKENI. V was pared by 10 bases and J by 2 bases, with 14 bases between. This CDR3 has 13 amino acids. CDR3 in DNA: TGTGCCACACGGGGGCACCCAAACACTGAAGCTTTCTTT. Its translation: CATRGHPNTEAFF.

The table lists this clone with a few counts. This rearrangement joins TRBV6-5 to TRBJ1-6, with D perhaps matching TRBD1 (6 bases). Germline-derived CDR1 and CDR2 are MNHEY and SVGAGI. Trimming removed 6 bases at V and 7 bases at J, with 16 bases between. This CDR3 has 15 residues. The CDR3 sequence: CASSHDRRTNSPLHF. In DNA form, the CDR3 reads TGTGCCAGCAGCCACGACAGGAGGACCAATTCACCCCTCCACTTT.